This section outlines one TCR beta chain sequence together with its context. V shed 5 bases, J shed 2 bases, and the junction held 3 bases outside the gene matches. CDR3 length equals 14 residues. Germline CDR1 and CDR2: SGHTA and FQGNSA. Assay: immunoSEQ multiplex PCR; the TCRdb copy retains only in-frame clones and omits some. The sample yields some 200,000 clones, less than 90% seen once. The source of the sample is a study of blood T cell repertoires in COVID-19. Study information: Acute and convalescent COVID-19 samples came from the United States, Italy and Spain.

The receptor was isolated from a woman aged 55-69 years with COVID-19, enrolled during active disease. Sequencing input: peripheral blood. This sequence joins TRBV7-2 and TRBJ2-7, with TRBD2 identical over 10 bases. The CDR3 DNA reads TGTGCCAGCAGCGCAACTAGCGGGGCCTACGAGCAGTACTTC. This translates into CASSATSGAYEQYF.